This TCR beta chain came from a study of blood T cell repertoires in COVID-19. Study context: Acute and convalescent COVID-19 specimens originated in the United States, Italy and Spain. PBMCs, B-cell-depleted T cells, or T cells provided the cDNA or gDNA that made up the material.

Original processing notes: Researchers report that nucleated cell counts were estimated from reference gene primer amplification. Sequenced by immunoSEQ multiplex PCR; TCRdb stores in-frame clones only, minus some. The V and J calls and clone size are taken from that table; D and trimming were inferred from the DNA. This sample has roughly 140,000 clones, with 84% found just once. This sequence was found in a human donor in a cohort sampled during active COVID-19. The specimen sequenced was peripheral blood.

Written as DNA, the CDR3 is TGCGCCAGCAGCTACAGGGAAGAGACCCAGTACTTC. It yields the protein CASSYREETQYF. The chain has TRBV5-1 and TRBJ2-5; D perhaps matches TRBD1 (6 bases). The ends were cut back, 3 bases at V and 3 bases at J, with 6 bases in the middle. In germline, CDR1 is SGHRS, CDR2 YFSETQ. The CDR3 extends over 12 amino acids.